These 3 T cell receptor beta chains were sequenced from one sample in a study of CD8 T cells in ankylosing spondylitis. Via MiXCR, TCRdb re-called the 5' RACE reads, giving one row per CDR3 protein. This sample yields some 140,000 distinct CDR3 sequences, of which roughly 8.3% are seen a single time; approximately 7% belongs to the top ten. Sample: synovial fluid, either unsorted or a sorted T cell fraction (not recorded which). The receptors stem from a male donor with ankylosing spondylitis.

This clonotype was counted at least ten times. The V call is TRBV6-1, the J call TRBJ1-2; D is unclear. Germline lookup yields CDR1 MNHNS and CDR2 SASEGT. The CDR3 has 14 residues. V shed 5 bases and J shed 4 bases, with 14 bases lying between them. The CDR3 DNA sequence: TGTGCCAGCAGTCCCTACCGGACCCCCTATGGCTACACCTTC. The encoded protein is CASSPYRTPYGYTF.

This clonotype was recorded a few times. The rearrangement uses TRBV7-2 and TRBJ2-3, with 9 bases that match TRBD2. CDR1 and CDR2 from the germline V gene are SGHTA and FQGNSA. V shed 2 bases, J shed 4 bases, and the junction held 7 bases outside the gene matches. The CDR3 totals 16 residues. The CDR3 is CASSLSASGNADTQYF. The CDR3 nucleotides read TGTGCCAGCAGCTTATCGGCTAGCGGGAACGCAGATACGCAGTATTTT.

This clonotype was seen at least ten times. The J gene is TRBJ2-1, the V gene TRBV10-3; 8 nucleotides align to TRBD2. The J segment lost 2 bases and the V segment lost 6 bases, leaving 9 bases of the junction unmatched. Germline assignment: CDR1 ENHRY and CDR2 SYGVKD. CDR3 size: 16 residues. The CDR3: CAISPQTSATYNEQFF. The CDR3 region has the DNA TGTGCCATCAGCCCCCAGACTAGCGCTACCTACAATGAGCAGTTCTTC.